The source of this TCR beta chain is a study of Graves' ophthalmopathy and Graves' hyperthyroidism. In the study overall: Being free of ophthalmopathy for 18 months of follow-up defined stable hyperthyroidism. The study's findings and limits: Also, most clonotypes expanded in the thyroid above 0.001 frequency appeared in blood. With 65% to 71% sensitivity and approximately 72% specificity, the model predicted ophthalmopathy progression.

This clonotype was detected a few times. The antigen is undetermined. Investigators amplified TCR beta CDR3 regions from RNA transcripts. The library came from an HTBI-primed first-round RT-PCR and a second-round multiplex PCR. TCRdb passed the multiplex PCR reads through MiXCR, listing each CDR3 protein once. This table holds 1 million to 1.3 million distinct CDR3 sequences, approximately 35% found once. The CDR3 totals 19 residues. The J segment lost 3 bases and the V segment lost 7 bases, leaving 15 bases of the junction unmatched. Aged 18 to 65, the patients with hyperthyroidism had under 2 months' duration and were newly diagnosed.

The gene calls are TRBV12-3 or TRBV12-4 and TRBJ2-6, with 10 nucleotides matching TRBD1. Sequencing was done on a sample of peripheral blood or thyroid tissue (not recorded which). The origin of this receptor is an adult man with Graves' hyperthyroidism. In DNA form, the CDR3 reads TGTGCCAGCACCATCCGTGTTGGGACAGGGGTGTATGGGGCCAACGTCCTGACTTTC. This translates into CASTIRVGTGVYGANVLTF.